This T cell receptor beta chain comes out of a study of human T cells and chemical hapten exposure. Study-wide context: The patients were mostly female; they had alopecia areata, totalis or universalis. Overall study findings and caveats: The study found that DPC sensitization did not change TCRs above 1 in 1000 frequency.

This clonotype was found many times. Its antigen is as yet unknown. TCRdb independently ran MiXCR on the RACE reads; one entry per CDR3 protein. The table includes roughly 34,000 distinct CDR3 sequences, about 9.3% detected once. Time point of the sample: pre-sensitization, week 0. Treatment reported: therapeutic diphenylcyclopropenone sensitization with weekly scalp DPC. Unfractionated whole blood was the source from which total RNA was extracted. Trimming pared 5 bases from V and 5 bases from J, leaving 7 bases between. The CDR3 extends over 11 amino acids. CDR1 DFQATT and CDR2 SNEGSKA come from the germline V gene (reference sequence).

The chain links TRBV20-1 to TRBJ1-5, with unresolved D. This receptor was identified in a man aged 50-60 years with alopecia areata. Some clones in this sample may be carry-over from other donors' samples. Sequencing was performed on whole blood, taken in connection with sensitization to the hapten diphenylcyclopropenone (DPC). DNA of the CDR3: TGCAGTGCTGTCAGAGATCAGCCCCAGCATTTT. The encoded protein is CSAVRDQPQHF.